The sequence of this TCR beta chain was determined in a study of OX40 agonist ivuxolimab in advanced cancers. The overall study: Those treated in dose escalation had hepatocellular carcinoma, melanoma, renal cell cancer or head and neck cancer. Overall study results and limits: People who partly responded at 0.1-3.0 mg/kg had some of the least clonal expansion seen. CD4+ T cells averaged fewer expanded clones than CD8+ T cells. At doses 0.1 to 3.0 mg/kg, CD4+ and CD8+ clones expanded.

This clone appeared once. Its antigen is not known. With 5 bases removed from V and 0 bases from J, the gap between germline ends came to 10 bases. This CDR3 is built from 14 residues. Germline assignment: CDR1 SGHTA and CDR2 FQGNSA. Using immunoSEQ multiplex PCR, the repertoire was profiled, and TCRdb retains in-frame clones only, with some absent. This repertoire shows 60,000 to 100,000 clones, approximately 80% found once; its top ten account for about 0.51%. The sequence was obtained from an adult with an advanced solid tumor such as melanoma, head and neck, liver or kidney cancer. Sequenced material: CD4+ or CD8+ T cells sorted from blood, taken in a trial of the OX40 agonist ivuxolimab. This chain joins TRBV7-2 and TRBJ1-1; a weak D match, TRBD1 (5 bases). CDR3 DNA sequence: TGTGCCAGCAGCGTAACAGGTATGAACACTGAAGCTTTCTTT. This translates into CASSVTGMNTEAFF.